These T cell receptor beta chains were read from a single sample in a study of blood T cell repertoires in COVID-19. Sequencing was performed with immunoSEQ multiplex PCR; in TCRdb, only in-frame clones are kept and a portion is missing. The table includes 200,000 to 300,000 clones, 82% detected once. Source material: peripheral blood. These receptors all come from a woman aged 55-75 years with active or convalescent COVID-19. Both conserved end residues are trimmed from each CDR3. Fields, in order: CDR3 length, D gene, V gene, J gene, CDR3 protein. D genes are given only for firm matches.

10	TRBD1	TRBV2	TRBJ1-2	ASSQGGYGYT
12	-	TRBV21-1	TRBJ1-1	ASSKAGRNTEAF
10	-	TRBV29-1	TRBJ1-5	SVRTGNQPQH
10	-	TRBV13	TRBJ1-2	ASSLAGSGYT
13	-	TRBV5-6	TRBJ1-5	ASSLGGAGNQPQH
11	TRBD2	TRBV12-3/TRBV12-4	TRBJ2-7	ATTGTSGYEQY
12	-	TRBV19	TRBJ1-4	ASSPGGAVEKLF
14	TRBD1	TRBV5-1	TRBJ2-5	ASSVNGQGGQETQY
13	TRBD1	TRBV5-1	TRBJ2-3	ASSPGQGGTDTQY
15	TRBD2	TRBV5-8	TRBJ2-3	ASSRPPGGGDTDTQY
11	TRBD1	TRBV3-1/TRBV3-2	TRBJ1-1	ASRSPGQKEAF
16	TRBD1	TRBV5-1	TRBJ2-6	ASTWGQSARSGANVLT
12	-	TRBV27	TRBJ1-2	ASSPRQTFYGYT
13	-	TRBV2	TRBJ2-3	ASSEEMRGTDTQY
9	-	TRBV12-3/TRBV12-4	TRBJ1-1	ASSLGRGAF
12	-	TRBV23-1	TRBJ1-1	ASSQDAKDREAF
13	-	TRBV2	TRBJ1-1	ASSVAGAMNTEAF
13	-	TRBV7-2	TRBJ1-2	ASSLVGTEIYGYT
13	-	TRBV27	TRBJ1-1	ASSLTPGSMTEAF
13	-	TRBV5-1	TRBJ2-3	ASSLGRGTTDTQY
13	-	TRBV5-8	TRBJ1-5	ASSPGVNSNQPQH
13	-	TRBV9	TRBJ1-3	ASSVSLSSGNTIY
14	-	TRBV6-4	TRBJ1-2	ASSDWAAADSYGYT
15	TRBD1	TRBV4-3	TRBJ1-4	ASSQDPGTGDDEKLF
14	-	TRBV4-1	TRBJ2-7	ASSQALRDTSYEQY
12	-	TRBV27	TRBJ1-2	ASSSAAPPYGYT
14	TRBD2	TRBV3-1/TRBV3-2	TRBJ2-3	ASSPPGLADTDTQY
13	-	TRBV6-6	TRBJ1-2	ASVGGYAGNYGYT
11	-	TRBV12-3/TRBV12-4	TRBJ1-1	ASSLLGRGEAF
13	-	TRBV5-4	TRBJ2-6	ASSWGRSGANVLT
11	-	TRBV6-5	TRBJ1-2	ASSYSGVDGYT
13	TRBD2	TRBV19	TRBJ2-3	ASSIGGGAGDTQY
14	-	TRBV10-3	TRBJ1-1	AISELEVWQGWEAF
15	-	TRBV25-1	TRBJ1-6	ASSESGGSSYNSPLH
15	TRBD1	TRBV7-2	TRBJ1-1	ASSLRQGTEVGTEAF
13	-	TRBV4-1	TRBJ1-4	ASSQNPSLNEKLF
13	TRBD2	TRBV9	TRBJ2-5	ASSVAGTSGETQY
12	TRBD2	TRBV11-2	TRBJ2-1	ASSTSGVGSEQF
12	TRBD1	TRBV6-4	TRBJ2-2	ASSSGTGTGELF
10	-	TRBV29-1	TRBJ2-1	RADGGFNEQF
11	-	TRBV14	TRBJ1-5	ASSQGGHGPQH
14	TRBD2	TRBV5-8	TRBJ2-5	ASSLRTRLAGETQY
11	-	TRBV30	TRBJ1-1	ACTSFLNTEAF
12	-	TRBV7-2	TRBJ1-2	ASSPGTFNYGYT
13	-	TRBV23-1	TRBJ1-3	ASSHPGDSGNTIY
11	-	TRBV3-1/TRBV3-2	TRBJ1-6	ASSQGLNSPLH
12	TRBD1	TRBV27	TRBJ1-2	ASSTGSEIYGYT
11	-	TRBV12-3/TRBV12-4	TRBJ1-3	ASRPTGGNTIY
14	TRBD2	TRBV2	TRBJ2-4	ASRRGTSRAKNIQY
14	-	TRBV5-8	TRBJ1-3	ASSLGGLYSGNTIY
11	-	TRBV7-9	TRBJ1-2	ASSLGTDYGYT
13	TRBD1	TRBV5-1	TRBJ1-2	ASSLEGQGVKGYT
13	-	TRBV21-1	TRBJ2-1	ASSPRDRALDEQF
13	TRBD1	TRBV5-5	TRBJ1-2	ASSLSQGASYGYT
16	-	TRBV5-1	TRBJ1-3	ASSEAPLSGGTLNTIY
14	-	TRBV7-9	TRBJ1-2	ASSLAVTGIGYGYT